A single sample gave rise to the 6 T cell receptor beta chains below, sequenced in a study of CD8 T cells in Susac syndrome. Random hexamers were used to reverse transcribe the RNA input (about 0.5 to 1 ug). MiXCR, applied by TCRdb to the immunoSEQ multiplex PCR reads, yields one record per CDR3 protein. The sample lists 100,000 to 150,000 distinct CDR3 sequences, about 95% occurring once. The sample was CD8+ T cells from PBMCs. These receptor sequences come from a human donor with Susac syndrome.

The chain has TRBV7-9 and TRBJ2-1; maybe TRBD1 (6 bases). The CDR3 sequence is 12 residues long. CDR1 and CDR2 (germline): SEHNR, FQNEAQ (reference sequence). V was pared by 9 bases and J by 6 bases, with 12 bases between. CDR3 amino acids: CASGTHSNEQFF. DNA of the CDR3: TGTGCCAGTGGGACACACTCCAATGAGCAGTTCTTC.

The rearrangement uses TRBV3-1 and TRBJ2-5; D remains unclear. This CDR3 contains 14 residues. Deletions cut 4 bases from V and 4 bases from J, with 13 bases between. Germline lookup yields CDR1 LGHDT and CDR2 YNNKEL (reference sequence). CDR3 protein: CASSPSLWLETQYF. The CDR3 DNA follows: TGTGCCAGCAGCCCTAGTCTCTGGCTAGAGACCCAGTACTTC.

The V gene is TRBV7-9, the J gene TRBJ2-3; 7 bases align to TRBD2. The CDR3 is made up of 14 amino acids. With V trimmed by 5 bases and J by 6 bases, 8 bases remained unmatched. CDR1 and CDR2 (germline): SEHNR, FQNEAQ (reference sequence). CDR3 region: CASSPRTRPDTQYF. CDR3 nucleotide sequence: TGTGCCAGCAGCCCCCGGACTAGGCCGGATACGCAGTATTTT.

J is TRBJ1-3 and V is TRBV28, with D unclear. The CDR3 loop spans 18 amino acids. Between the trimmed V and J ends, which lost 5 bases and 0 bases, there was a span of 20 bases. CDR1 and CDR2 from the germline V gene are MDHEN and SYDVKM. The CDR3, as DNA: TGTGCCAGCAGTCCAACGAGGGAGGTTATTAGCTCTGGAAACACCATATATTTT. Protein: CASSPTREVISSGNTIYF.

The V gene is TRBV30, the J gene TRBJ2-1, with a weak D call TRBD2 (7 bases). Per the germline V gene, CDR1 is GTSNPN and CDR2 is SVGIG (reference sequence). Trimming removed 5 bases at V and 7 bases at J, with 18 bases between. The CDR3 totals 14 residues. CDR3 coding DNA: TGTGCCTGGGGGCCGGGGCGGGGGCTGAATGAGCAGTTCTTC. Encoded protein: CAWGPGRGLNEQFF.

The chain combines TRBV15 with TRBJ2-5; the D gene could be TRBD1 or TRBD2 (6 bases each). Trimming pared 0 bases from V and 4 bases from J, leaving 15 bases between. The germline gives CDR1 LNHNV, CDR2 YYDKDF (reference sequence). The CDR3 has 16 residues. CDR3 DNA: TGTGCCACCAGCAGAGATGGTGGGGGGCTAGGAGAGACCCAGTACTTC. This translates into CATSRDGGGLGETQYF.